This T cell receptor (beta chain) is from a study of blood T cell repertoires in COVID-19. Study-level information: There were acute and convalescent COVID-19 samples, and they came from the United States, Italy and Spain. Nucleic acid was either cDNA or gDNA, and it came from T cells, B-cell-depleted T cells, or PBMCs.

V was cut by 3 bases and J by 2 bases, with 5 bases left in between. Germline-derived CDR1 and CDR2 are MGHRA and YSYEKL. The CDR3 is made up of 13 amino acids. Per the original data handling: Quantification of nucleated cells was approximated via reference gene primer amplification. Clones were read by immunoSEQ multiplex PCR, and TCRdb kept only the in-frame ones, dropping some. V and J calls and clone size come straight from that table; D and trimming were deduced from the DNA. Of around 260,000 clones detected, approximately 90% appear once; the ten largest clones hold 3%. This clone was detected only once.

The rearrangement uses TRBV4-1 and TRBJ1-3; no firm D call. The sequenced material came from peripheral blood. The TCR originated in a woman in her thirties with active or convalescent COVID-19. CDR3 nucleotides: TGCGCCAGCAGCCACCCTACTGGAAACACCATATATTTT. Its translation is CASSHPTGNTIYF.